These 16 T cell receptor beta chains originate from one sample sequenced in a study of blood T cells in healthy people across ages. Primers used in a second PCR of about 6 to 11 cycles were a sample-barcoded 5' primer and a J-beta primer mix. TCRdb analysed the 5' RACE reads with MiXCR anew, one entry per CDR3 protein. The data hold fewer than 2,000,000 distinct CDR3 sequences, with about two fifths observed a single time. Sequencing was done on a sample of blood. These receptors originate from a human donor in good health.

The chain recombines TRBV11-3 with TRBJ2-7; 9 positions match TRBD1. The CDR3 is 14 amino acids. V was pared by 4 bases and J by 5 bases, with 6 bases of the junction left unmatched. In germline, CDR1 is SGHNT, CDR2 YENEEA. The CDR3, as DNA: TGTGCCAGCAGCTCGCCCGGGACAGGGCACGAGCAGTACTTC. Translating gives CASSSPGTGHEQYF.

This clonotype was counted between two and nine times. This chain joins TRBV25-1 and TRBJ1-2; no definite D call. Germline-derived CDR1 and CDR2 are MGHDK and SYGVNS. The CDR3 contains 16 residues. V was trimmed by 6 bases and J by 7 bases, leaving 24 bases between them. CDR3 bases: TGTGCCAGCAGCCCACGACTTTATGACATTATGCGTGGCTACACCTTC. It codes for CASSPRLYDIMRGYTF.

The V call is TRBV29-1, the J call TRBJ1-2; perhaps TRBD1 as D (5 bases). The V gene's germline CDR1 is SQVTM and CDR2 ANQGSEA. The CDR3 has 15 amino acids. Deletions cut 4 bases from V and 2 bases from J, with 17 bases between. As DNA, the CDR3 is TGCAGCGTTGTAATCAGGGAATCAGAAAACTATGGCTACACCTTC. Translation gives CSVVIRESENYGYTF.

The table lists this clonotype with a few counts. The rearrangement uses TRBV7-8 and TRBJ1-2, with D possibly TRBD1 on 6 matching bases. CDR1 is SGHVS, CDR2 FQNEAQ, per germline. V was shortened by 6 bases and J by 7 bases, with 12 bases between the two germline ends. The CDR3 totals 12 residues. Written as DNA, the CDR3 is TGTGCCAGCAGACAGGGTTCGGTTGGCTACACCTTC. Its translation: CASRQGSVGYTF.

The chain uses TRBV5-1 and TRBJ2-6; 8 positions agree with TRBD1. Germline V gives CDR1 SGHRS, CDR2 YFSETQ. The CDR3 covers 19 residues. The junction had 12 bases not matched to a gene; V was cut back by 3 bases and J by 1 base. The CDR3 DNA sequence: TGCGCCAGCAGCTCGGGACAGGTCGGCGATGTGTCTGGGGCCAACGTCCTGACTTTC. The encoded protein is CASSSGQVGDVSGANVLTF.

This clonotype was observed a few times. This CDR3 is CASRPFSGSNYGYTF. The CDR3 DNA reads as TGTGCCAGCAGACCATTTTCAGGATCTAACTATGGCTACACCTTC. This chain connects TRBV6-4 to TRBJ1-2; D unclear. V was pared by 6 bases and J by 0 bases, with 14 bases between. The germline V gene has CDR1 MRHNA and CDR2 SNTAGT. The length of the CDR3 is 15 residues.

This clonotype was seen only a few times. The genes are TRBV5-1 and TRBJ1-1, with D perhaps TRBD1 (5 bases). V lost 3 bases and J lost 11, with 20 bases in between. The length of the CDR3 is 14 residues. CDR1 and CDR2 from the germline V gene are SGHRS and YFSETQ. This chain's CDR3 is CASSWTDREGLAFF. CDR3 coding DNA: TGCGCCAGCAGCTGGACCGATAGGGAGGGGTTGGCTTTCTTT.

This clonotype was detected a few times. This chain connects TRBV6-5 to TRBJ2-1, with D unclear. Germline assignment: CDR1 MNHEY and CDR2 SVGAGI. The germline V and J ends were trimmed by 5 bases and 7 bases, with 6 bases remaining between them. This CDR3 has 11 residues. CDR3 sequence reads: CASSTANEQFF. The CDR3, as DNA: TGTGCCAGCAGTACAGCAAATGAGCAGTTCTTC.

This clonotype appeared a single time. The chain employs TRBV19 and TRBJ2-2; D is ambiguous. This CDR3 contains 12 residues. The V gene's germline CDR1 is LNHDA and CDR2 SQIVND (reference sequence). The ends were cut back, 7 bases at V and 6 bases at J, with 9 bases in the middle. The CDR3 nucleotides read TGTGCCAGTAAAGAACGGCCCGGGGAGCTGTTTTTT. Its protein is CASKERPGELFF.

This clonotype was found a few times. The rearrangement joins TRBV4-1 to TRBJ2-7, with 8 nucleotides matching TRBD1. The length of the CDR3 is 15 residues. CDR1 and CDR2 (germline): MGHRA, YSYEKL. J gave up 0 bases and V 3 bases, and 4 bases lay outside the gene matches. Here the CDR3 reads CASSQGTGSSYEQYF. Written as DNA, the CDR3 is TGCGCCAGCAGCCAGGGGACAGGCAGCTCCTACGAGCAGTACTTC.

The J gene is TRBJ2-7, the V gene TRBV20-1; 8 nucleotides line up with TRBD1. The CDR3 is 16 residues long. CDR1 is DFQATT, CDR2 SNEGSKA, per germline (reference sequence). With 6 bases clipped from V and 3 bases from J, the junction kept 16 bases outside the gene matches. The CDR3 is CSAVDSYGQGGYEQYF. CDR3 nucleotide sequence: TGCAGTGCAGTGGATTCCTACGGACAGGGTGGCTACGAGCAGTACTTC.

The chain joins TRBV12-3 or TRBV12-4 to TRBJ2-7; 12 nucleotides line up with TRBD1. V gave up 0 bases and J gave up 2 bases; unmatched junction bases: 23. The CDR3 has 23 amino acids. The CDR3 here is CASSLALLPIRGQGAQVTYEQYF. In DNA, the CDR3 is TGTGCCAGCAGTTTAGCCCTCCTCCCGATCCGGGGACAGGGGGCGCAGGTAACCTACGAGCAGTACTTC.

This clonotype was seen more than once but under ten times. V gene TRBV10-3 combines with J gene TRBJ2-3; possibly TRBD1 for D (5 bases). Germline V gene sequence: CDR1 ENHRY, CDR2 SYGVKD. The CDR3 spans 18 residues. V was shortened by 2 bases and J by 3 bases, with 21 bases between the two germline ends. Written as DNA, the CDR3 is TGTGCCATCAGTGAGGCTGGAGTCGGCAGGGAAGGGACAGATACGCAGTATTTT. This codes for CAISEAGVGREGTDTQYF.

The sample holds a few counts of this clonotype. This sequence joins TRBV4-3 and TRBJ2-1; D perhaps matches TRBD2 (5 bases). Trimming took 4 bases from V and 8 from J, leaving 9 bases between them. Germline CDR1 reads LGHNA; CDR2 reads YSLEER. The CDR3 totals 12 residues. This chain's CDR3 is CASSRGSDEQFF. The CDR3, as DNA: TGCGCCAGCAGCCGCGGGTCCGATGAGCAGTTCTTC.

The chain joins TRBV9 to TRBJ1-1; D gene unclear. V lost 9 bases to trimming and J lost 4 bases, with 13 bases between them. Germline CDR1 and CDR2: SGDLS and YYNGEE. This CDR3 contains 12 residues. CDR3 sequence (DNA): TGTGCCACTAGGGAGCTAGGCACTGAAGCTTTCTTT. Protein sequence: CATRELGTEAFF.

The V gene is TRBV28, the J gene TRBJ1-1; D is uncertain. From germline, CDR1 is MDHEN and CDR2 SYDVKM. The V gene lost 10 bases and the J gene lost 1 base, with 7 bases spanning the gap. This CDR3 contains 11 residues. The CDR3 sequence is CATSWNTEAFF. The DNA for the CDR3 is TGTGCCACCTCGTGGAACACTGAAGCTTTCTTT.